A single sample gave rise to the 30 T cell receptor beta chains below, sequenced in a study of cytomegalovirus exposure and HLA in healthy donors. This PCR relied on a set of 60 Vbeta primers and 13 Jbeta primers. The repertoire was sequenced with immunoSEQ multiplex PCR; TCRdb's copy has only in-frame clones and lacks some. Its listing shows under 120,000 clones. The sample comprised PBMCs. The source of these receptors is a man in his forties or fifties in good health and CMV-seronegative.

V is TRBV19 and J is TRBJ1-2; D is perhaps TRBD1 (6 bases). Trimming removed 11 bases at V and 2 bases at J, with 15 bases between. Germline V gene sequence: CDR1 LNHDA, CDR2 SQIVND (reference sequence). The CDR3 consists of 13 residues. CDR3 region: CASRSRGNYGYTF. DNA of the CDR3: TGTGCCTCGAGGTCGAGGGGGAACTATGGCTACACCTTC.

Worth noting for this clone: This specimen includes other DNA sequences encoding the same CDR3. The chain recombines TRBV5-1 with TRBJ2-5; TRBD2 matches at 7 bases. V lost 0 bases, J lost 4 bases, and 0 bases stayed unmatched. CDR1 SGHRS and CDR2 YFSETQ come from the germline V gene. This CDR3 spans 13 amino acids. CDR3 loop: CASSLAGGETQYF. The DNA for the CDR3 is TGCGCCAGCAGCTTGGCGGGGGGAGAGACCCAGTACTTC.

The genes are TRBV15 and TRBJ2-1; possibly TRBD2 for D (5 bases). Trimming shortened V by 0 bases and J by 4 bases, and 13 bases separated the two germline ends. The CDR3 loop spans 16 amino acids. In germline, CDR1 is LNHNV, CDR2 YYDKDF (reference sequence). The CDR3 nucleotides read TGTGCCACCAGCAGAGATCGAGGGAGTCAGTACAATGAGCAGTTCTTC. Protein: CATSRDRGSQYNEQFF.

This chain joins TRBV4-2 and TRBJ2-1; no firm D call. V was shortened by 3 bases and J by 7 bases, with 16 bases between the two germline ends. The CDR3 runs 15 residues. Germline V gene lookup returns CDR1 LGHNA and CDR2 YNFKEQ. DNA of the CDR3: TGTGCCAGCAGCCACTCCCCCGGAACAGAGAATGAGCAGTTCTTC. Translated: CASSHSPGTENEQFF.

The chain links TRBV6-5 to TRBJ2-5; D gene unclear. Trimming took 3 bases from V and 2 from J, leaving 10 bases between them. This CDR3 comprises 14 residues. Germline CDR1 is MNHEY and CDR2 is SVGAGI. The CDR3 region is CASSYAVTQETQYF. The CDR3 DNA follows: TGTGCCAGCAGTTATGCCGTTACTCAAGAGACCCAGTACTTC.

V usage is TRBV5-1 and J usage is TRBJ1-1, with no clear D. The germline V gene has CDR1 SGHRS and CDR2 YFSETQ. This CDR3 is 13 amino acids long. V lost 3 bases to trimming and J lost 4 bases, with 10 bases between them. The CDR3 DNA is TGCGCCAGCAGCTCGGCAGGAGGCACTGAAGCTTTCTTT. It specifies CASSSAGGTEAFF.

This chain links TRBV30 with TRBJ1-5; TRBD1 might be the D (6 bases). The CDR3 contains 16 residues. Germline-derived CDR1 and CDR2 are GTSNPN and SVGIG (reference sequence). Trimming stripped 0 bases from V and 2 bases from J, with 14 bases between. This chain's CDR3 is CAWSVTGGAGNQPQHF. The CDR3 DNA reads as TGTGCCTGGAGTGTTACTGGGGGCGCCGGCAATCAGCCCCAGCATTTT.

The chain uses TRBV18 and TRBJ2-7; D uncertain. V lost 3 bases and J lost 4, with 7 bases in between. The CDR3 covers 12 residues. CDR1 and CDR2 (germline): KGHSH, LQKENI. This chain's CDR3 is CASSPHGYEQYF. CDR3 DNA sequence: TGTGCCAGCTCACCCCACGGGTACGAGCAGTACTTC.

The chain carries TRBV6-4 and TRBJ1-1; D is unresolved. V was pared by 6 bases and J by 4 bases, with 15 bases between. Germline CDR1 MRHNA, CDR2 SNTAGT. The CDR3 runs to 14 residues. The chain's CDR3 is CASSPSGSGTEAFF. The CDR3 DNA sequence: TGTGCCAGCAGCCCCAGCGGTTCTGGCACTGAAGCTTTCTTT.

This chain connects TRBV7-2 to TRBJ2-7; 7 bases are a match to TRBD1. CDR1 and CDR2 (germline): SGHTA, FQGNSA. This CDR3 spans 15 amino acids. Germline trimming cut 1 base from V and 0 bases from J; bases unmatched to any gene: 3. The CDR3: CASSLVPGGSYEQYF. Here the CDR3 DNA reads TGTGCCAGCAGCTTAGTACCAGGGGGCTCCTACGAGCAGTACTTC.

The chain links TRBV4-1 to TRBJ1-2, with 7 bases aligning to TRBD1. The V gene end was trimmed by 4 bases and the J gene end by 4 bases; junction bases not matched to a gene: 3. Germline V CDR1 and CDR2: MGHRA, YSYEKL. There are 13 residues in the CDR3. CDR3 sequence: CASSLRQGYGYTF. CDR3 sequence (DNA): TGCGCCAGCAGCCTCCGACAGGGCTATGGCTACACCTTC.

V and J are TRBV6-6 and TRBJ2-5; a possible D gene is TRBD1 (5 bases). V was trimmed by 1 base and J by 5 bases, leaving 11 bases between them. CDR1 MNHNY and CDR2 SVGAGI come from the germline V gene (reference sequence). The CDR3 sequence is 14 residues long. The CDR3 DNA reads TGTGCCAGCAGTTACTGGGGTAAGGGGGAGACCCAGTACTTC. Translating gives CASSYWGKGETQYF.

This chain joins TRBV5-1 and TRBJ1-3; D remains ambiguous. The V and J ends lost 1 base and 0 bases respectively, with 11 bases between them. Germline V lookup: CDR1 SGHRS, CDR2 YFSETQ. The CDR3 totals 16 residues. The CDR3 region is CASSLQQLISGNTIYF. For the CDR3, the DNA is TGCGCCAGCAGCTTGCAACAGCTCATCTCTGGAAACACCATATATTTT.

The rearrangement uses TRBV29-1 and TRBJ2-7, with 13 bases fitting TRBD2. V shed 6 bases and J 4 bases; nucleotides not matched to a gene: 9. CDR1 and CDR2 (germline): SQVTM, ANQGSEA. This CDR3 comprises 15 residues. CDR3 nucleotide sequence: TGCAGCGTCCAAGGGACTAGCGGGGAAGGGTACGAGCAGTACTTC. It specifies CSVQGTSGEGYEQYF.

The chain uses TRBV5-6 and TRBJ1-1; possible D gene TRBD1, 5 bases. The CDR3 loop spans 16 amino acids. Germline loops: CDR1 SGHDT, CDR2 YYEEEE. V was pared by 4 bases and J by 0 bases, with 16 bases between. CDR3 DNA sequence: TGTGCCAGCAGCCCCCTGGGGCAGGAGTTGAACACTGAAGCTTTCTTT. It translates to CASSPLGQELNTEAFF.

The CDR3 spells CASSPEPGQGIYGYTF. Written as DNA, the CDR3 is TGCGCCAGCAGCCCGGAACCGGGACAGGGGATTTATGGCTACACCTTC. V gene TRBV5-1 combines with J gene TRBJ1-2, with TRBD1 matching over 10 bases. CDR3 length equals 16 residues. Trimming removed 4 bases from V and 5 bases from J; junction bases left unmatched: 11. Germline V gives CDR1 SGHRS, CDR2 YFSETQ.

The chain uses TRBV19 and TRBJ1-3; D gene uncertain. The CDR3 runs to 13 residues. Trimming took off 5 bases at V and 2 bases at J, with 7 bases between the two ends. Germline CDR1 and CDR2: LNHDA and SQIVND (reference sequence). As DNA, the CDR3 is TGTGCCAGTAGTGAAGAGACTGGAAACACCATATATTTT. As protein: CASSEETGNTIYF.

The gene calls are TRBV29-1 and TRBJ2-1, with 7 bases fitting TRBD2. Germline V CDR1 and CDR2: SQVTM, ANQGSEA. CDR3 length: 13 residues. Losses at the gene ends were 7 bases for V and 10 bases for J; bases not matched to a gene: 13. The CDR3 region is CSASGTGGWEQFF. DNA for the CDR3: TGCAGCGCCTCCGGGACCGGGGGGTGGGAGCAGTTCTTC.

The chain uses TRBV4-1 and TRBJ2-1, with 8 bases aligning to TRBD1. With V trimmed by 2 bases and J by 7 bases, 10 bases remained unmatched. Per germline, CDR1 MGHRA and CDR2 YSYEKL. This CDR3 spans 16 amino acids. This chain's CDR3 is CASSQYETGEVNEQFF. The CDR3 DNA follows: TGCGCCAGCAGCCAATACGAGACAGGGGAAGTAAATGAGCAGTTCTTC.

This chain uses TRBV30 with TRBJ1-1; D call uncertain. This CDR3 region has 13 residues. V was trimmed by 3 bases and J by 0 bases, leaving 8 bases between them. From germline, CDR1 is GTSNPN and CDR2 SVGIG (reference sequence). The CDR3 nucleotides are TGTGCCTGGAGGTGGCACATGAACACTGAAGCTTTCTTT. This gives the protein CAWRWHMNTEAFF.

The rearrangement joins TRBV4-3 to TRBJ1-3; a possible D gene is TRBD1 (6 bases). The ends were cut back, 0 bases at V and 7 bases at J, with 13 bases in the middle. The CDR3 consists of 15 residues. From germline, CDR1 is LGHNA and CDR2 YSLEER. CDR3 bases: TGCGCCAGCAGCCAAGACCACAGGGTGTGGAACACCATATATTTT. This encodes CASSQDHRVWNTIYF.

Regarding this clone: Other DNA sequences from this sample encode an identical CDR3 as well. V and J are TRBV29-1 and TRBJ1-2; D gene unclear. The CDR3 runs 13 residues. CDR1 is SQVTM, CDR2 ANQGSEA, per germline. The V and J ends lost 5 bases and 2 bases respectively, with 12 bases between them. The CDR3 region has the DNA TGCAGCGTTCGAGGCGGCAGCAACTATGGCTACACCTTC. It specifies CSVRGGSNYGYTF.

The chain recombines TRBV7-9 with TRBJ1-1, with 11 bases fitting TRBD1. Germline CDR1 SEHNR, CDR2 FQNEAQ (reference sequence). CDR3 length: 15 residues. Losses at the gene ends were 5 bases for V and 5 bases for J; bases not matched to a gene: 7. In nucleotides, the CDR3 is TGTGCCAGCAGCGAACAGGGGACAGGGGGAACTGAAGCTTTCTTT. It specifies CASSEQGTGGTEAFF.

V gene TRBV29-1 combines with J gene TRBJ1-1, with unresolved D. V dropped 6 bases and J dropped 4 bases, with 21 bases sitting between them. This CDR3 is built from 15 residues. In germline, CDR1 is SQVTM, CDR2 ANQGSEA. DNA of the CDR3: TGCAGCGTACGGCGGTCCGGCGGGTCGGGCACTGAAGCTTTCTTT. This sequence encodes CSVRRSGGSGTEAFF.

The chain carries TRBV11-2 and TRBJ2-5; 8 bases match TRBD2. The CDR3 contains 14 residues. The trim removed 6 bases at V and 5 bases at J, leaving 8 bases unmatched. CDR1 SGHAT and CDR2 FQNNGV come from the germline V gene. CDR3 DNA: TGTGCCAGCAGTCAGGACCGGGAGGGGGAGACCCAGTACTTC. It translates to CASSQDREGETQYF.

This rearrangement joins TRBV6-5 to TRBJ1-3; D may be TRBD1 (6 bases). Germline lookup yields CDR1 MNHEY and CDR2 SVGAGI. V was pared by 5 bases and J by 4 bases, with 9 bases between. The CDR3 is 13 amino acids. CDR3 sequence (DNA): TGTGCCAGCAGTGCCGGGACAGGAAACACCATATATTTT. This encodes CASSAGTGNTIYF.

The genes are TRBV7-2 and TRBJ1-1, with a tentative D call TRBD1 (6 bases). V was pared by 5 bases and J by 1 base, with 11 bases between. There are 14 residues in the CDR3. Germline V gives CDR1 SGHTA, CDR2 FQGNSA. In DNA form, the CDR3 reads TGTGCCAGCAGCCGGAGGACAGCGAACACTGAAGCTTTCTTT. Translation gives CASSRRTANTEAFF.

The gene calls are TRBV10-3 and TRBJ1-2, with 8 bases fitting TRBD1. CDR1 ENHRY and CDR2 SYGVKD come from the germline V gene. The V gene end was trimmed by 4 bases and the J gene end by 4 bases; junction bases not matched to a gene: 2. The CDR3 covers 13 residues. CDR3 amino acids: CAISGTGFYGYTF. CDR3 in DNA: TGTGCCATCAGTGGGACAGGGTTCTATGGCTACACCTTC.

This chain joins TRBV29-1 and TRBJ2-7; 13 positions match TRBD2. The CDR3 length is 15 residues. V lost 6 bases, J lost 0 bases, and 5 bases stayed unmatched. Germline CDR1 is SQVTM and CDR2 is ANQGSEA. The CDR3 DNA reads as TGCAGCGTGACTAGCGGGGGGACTACCTCCTACGAGCAGTACTTC. It encodes CSVTSGGTTSYEQYF.

The genes are TRBV14 and TRBJ1-5, with a tentative D call TRBD1 (6 bases). CDR1 and CDR2 (germline): SGHDN, FVKESK. The CDR3 consists of 18 residues. Deletions cut 2 bases from V and 7 bases from J, with 24 bases between. As DNA, the CDR3 is TGTGCCAGCAGCCAACCAAAGTGGGGAGGGGGAGGTGGACAGCCCCAGCATTTT. This sequence encodes CASSQPKWGGGGGQPQHF. The whole variable domain, filled in from reference TRBV14 and TRBJ1-5, reads EAGVTQFPSHSVIEKGQTVTLRCDPISGHDNLYWYRRVMGKEIKFLLHFVKESKQDESGMPNNRFLAERTGGTYSTLKVQPAELEDSGVYFCASSQPKWGGGGGQPQHFGDGTRLSIL.